These 29 T cell receptor beta chains were sequenced from one sample in a study of cytomegalovirus exposure and HLA in healthy donors. The primer mix had 60 Vbeta and 13 Jbeta primers. The assay was immunoSEQ multiplex PCR, and TCRdb's table has in-frame clones only and misses some. The data show 130,000 to 150,000 clones, with roughly 76% seen just once and under 4.5% held by the top ten. Sequenced sample: PBMCs. The origin of the receptors is a man aged 18 to 30 in good health and CMV-seronegative.

V and J are TRBV29-1 and TRBJ1-2; D remains unclear. Germline CDR1 and CDR2: SQVTM and ANQGSEA. V was trimmed by 4 bases and J by 9 bases, leaving 18 bases between them. CDR3 length equals 13 residues. The CDR3 reads CSVVRGDGMRYTF. CDR3 in DNA: TGCAGCGTTGTTCGGGGAGATGGAATGCGCTACACCTTC. Combining the CDR3 with reference TRBV29-1 and TRBJ1-2 gives the whole variable domain SAVISQKPSRDICQRGTSLTIQCQVDSQVTMMFWYRQQPGQSLTLIATANQGSEATYESGFVIDKFPISRPNLTFSTLTVSNMSPEDSSIYLCSVVRGDGMRYTFGSGTRLTVV.

This clone appeared a single time. This chain connects TRBV5-1 to TRBJ1-1; 7 nucleotides line up with TRBD1. CDR1 is SGHRS, CDR2 YFSETQ, per germline. The CDR3 consists of 15 residues. J gave up 0 bases and V 2 bases, and 4 bases lay outside the gene matches. In nucleotides, the CDR3 is TGCGCCAGCAGCTTCTGGGACAGCATGAACACTGAAGCTTTCTTT. This translates into CASSFWDSMNTEAFF.

J is TRBJ1-3 and V is TRBV11-1, with D possibly matching TRBD1 (5 bases). Germline loops: CDR1 SGHAT, CDR2 FQDESV (reference sequence). The CDR3 runs to 15 residues. Trimming pared 3 bases from V and 2 bases from J, leaving 11 bases between. The CDR3 nucleotides are TGTGCCAGCAGCTTTGGGGCAGGAGCTGGAAACACCATATATTTT. Residues: CASSFGAGAGNTIYF.

This clone was seen more than once but under ten times. V usage is TRBV18 and J usage is TRBJ2-2; no definite D call. Trimming took 2 bases from V and 5 from J, leaving 6 bases between them. The CDR3 is made up of 13 amino acids. Germline lookup yields CDR1 KGHSH and CDR2 LQKENI. CDR3 protein: CASSPALTGELFF. DNA of the CDR3: TGTGCCAGCTCACCAGCGTTGACCGGGGAGCTGTTTTTT.

The chain recombines TRBV6-5 with TRBJ1-5; 8 bases align to TRBD1. With V trimmed by 8 bases and J by 5 bases, 2 bases remained unmatched. CDR3 size: 12 residues. The germline CDR1 and CDR2 sequences are MNHEY and SVGAGI. The CDR3 loop is CASGQGYQPQHF. CDR3 sequence (DNA): TGTGCCAGCGGACAGGGTTATCAGCCCCAGCATTTT.

Here the CDR3 DNA reads TGTGCCAGCAGCCCGACAGGGGATTACGAGCAGTACTTC. Encoded protein: CASSPTGDYEQYF. The chain recombines TRBV5-8 with TRBJ2-5; TRBD1 aligns across 8 bases. The DNA matches TRBJ2-7 better at its end, which makes the J call doubtful. CDR1 and CDR2 from the germline V gene are SGHTS and YDEGEE. CDR3 size: 13 residues.

V is TRBV5-1 and J is TRBJ1-1, with TRBD1 identical over 7 bases. This CDR3 is built from 15 residues. J was trimmed by 2 bases and V by 0 bases; bases with no gene match: 4. Germline assignment: CDR1 SGHRS and CDR2 YFSETQ. CDR3 sequence reads: CASSLAQGGNTEAFF. DNA of the CDR3: TGCGCCAGCAGCTTGGCCCAGGGGGGAAACACTGAAGCTTTCTTT.

This chain joins TRBV7-9 and TRBJ1-1, with D perhaps TRBD1 (5 bases). Germline CDR1 and CDR2: SEHNR and FQNEAQ (reference sequence). V was pared by 6 bases and J by 7 bases, with 15 bases between. The CDR3 loop spans 13 amino acids. This chain's CDR3 is CASSPPLTDEAFF. In nucleotides, the CDR3 is TGTGCCAGCAGTCCCCCCCTGACAGATGAAGCTTTCTTT.

This clone appeared a few times. The chain couples TRBV9 to TRBJ2-3, with 8 bases that match TRBD2. CDR1 SGDLS and CDR2 YYNGEE come from the germline V gene. This CDR3 is built from 15 residues. Germline trimming cut 3 bases from V and 1 base from J; bases unmatched to any gene: 4. CDR3 residues: CASSDATSGTDTQYF. The CDR3 coding sequence is TGTGCCAGCAGCGATGCGACTAGCGGCACAGATACGCAGTATTTT.

The CDR3 DNA is TGTGCCAGCAGCGGGGGACTAGCGGGGTACTACGAGCAGTACTTC. Amino acid sequence: CASSGGLAGYYEQYF. The chain uses TRBV5-4 and TRBJ2-7; 13 nucleotides match TRBD2. In germline, CDR1 is SGHNT, CDR2 YYREEE (reference sequence). Unmatched junction bases numbered 4, after V lost 4 bases and J lost 3 bases. CDR3 length: 15 amino acids. The whole variable domain, filled in from reference TRBV5-4 and TRBJ2-7, reads ETGVTQSPTHLIKTRGQQVTLRCSSQSGHNTVSWYQQALGQGPQFIFQYYREEENGRGNFPPRFSGLQFPNYSSELNVNALELDDSALYLCASSGGLAGYYEQYFGPGTRLTVT.

The chain carries TRBV9 and TRBJ2-3; 11 bases agree with TRBD2. The ends lost 2 bases at V and 0 bases at J; junction bases unmatched: 5. CDR3 size: 17 residues. Germline V gives CDR1 SGDLS, CDR2 YYNGEE. The CDR3: CASSVGLADPSTDTQYF. CDR3 DNA: TGTGCCAGCAGCGTGGGACTAGCGGACCCGAGCACAGATACGCAGTATTTT.

V usage is TRBV7-2 and J usage is TRBJ2-7; 12 bases align to TRBD2. Losses at the gene ends were 0 bases for V and 7 bases for J; bases not matched to a gene: 1. CDR1 and CDR2 from the germline V gene are SGHTA and FQGNSA. CDR3 size: 14 residues. CDR3 region: CASSLALAGGEQYF. CDR3 coding DNA: TGTGCCAGCAGCTTAGCACTAGCGGGAGGAGAGCAGTACTTC.

Comment on this clone: The sample contains more than one DNA sequence encoding this CDR3. The chain carries TRBV28 and TRBJ2-5, with 13 bases aligning to TRBD2. There are 18 residues in the CDR3. V was clipped by 5 bases and J by 1 base; unmatched bases: 10. CDR1 and CDR2 (germline): MDHEN, SYDVKM. The CDR3 loop is CASSPSWTSGRPQETQYF. CDR3 nucleotide sequence: TGTGCCAGCAGTCCTAGTTGGACTAGCGGGAGACCCCAAGAGACCCAGTACTTC.

The chain couples TRBV4-1 to TRBJ2-1; 9 bases line up with TRBD1. Germline V gives CDR1 MGHRA, CDR2 YSYEKL. CDR3 length equals 16 residues. The V gene end was trimmed by 0 bases and the J gene end by 6 bases; junction bases not matched to a gene: 6. The CDR3 sequence is CASSQEGTGYSNEQFF. The CDR3 nucleotides are TGCGCCAGCAGCCAAGAGGGGACAGGGTATAGCAATGAGCAGTTCTTC.

This clone was observed a handful of times. The chain uses TRBV4-1 and TRBJ2-7; D remains ambiguous. Germline V gene sequence: CDR1 MGHRA, CDR2 YSYEKL. The ends were cut back, 1 base at V and 0 bases at J, with 7 bases in the middle. The CDR3 has 14 residues. CDR3 residues: CASSQGADSYEQYF. The DNA for the CDR3 is TGCGCCAGCAGCCAAGGGGCAGACTCCTACGAGCAGTACTTC.

The chain employs TRBV11-2 and TRBJ2-3; D remains unclear. V gave up 1 base and J gave up 7 bases, with 6 bases separating them. The CDR3 sequence is 12 residues long. Germline V gene sequence: CDR1 SGHAT, CDR2 FQNNGV. The CDR3 spells CASSLGSNTQYF. CDR3 DNA sequence: TGTGCCAGCAGCTTAGGAAGCAATACGCAGTATTTT.

The table lists this clone with a few counts. The rearrangement joins TRBV6-5 to TRBJ1-2; no reliable D call. V was pared by 1 base and J by 4 bases, with 7 bases between. The CDR3 totals 13 residues. Germline V lookup: CDR1 MNHEY, CDR2 SVGAGI. DNA for the CDR3: TGTGCCAGCAGTTACTTCGGGGTCTATGGCTACACCTTC. This sequence encodes CASSYFGVYGYTF.

The gene calls are TRBV6-5 and TRBJ1-3, with D perhaps matching TRBD1 (6 bases). V lost 6 bases and J 2 bases, leaving 14 bases between the germline ends. CDR1 is MNHEY and CDR2 is SVGAGI in the germline V gene. The CDR3 runs to 15 residues. The DNA for the CDR3 is TGTGCCAGCAGACCCAGGGGAAGCACTGGAAACACCATATATTTT. Translating it yields CASRPRGSTGNTIYF.

CDR3 nucleotides: TGTGCCAGCATGGCTAGCGGGAGTCCGGGGGATACGCAGTATTTT. Translation gives CASMASGSPGDTQYF. The chain is built from TRBV6-4 and TRBJ2-3; TRBD2 matches 10 bases. V shed 7 bases and J 6 bases; nucleotides not matched to a gene: 10. Per germline, CDR1 MRHNA and CDR2 SNTAGT. The CDR3 contains 15 residues.

The genes are TRBV7-2 and TRBJ2-7; 10 bases align to TRBD1. J gave up 5 bases and V 5 bases, and 9 bases lay outside the gene matches. Germline values: CDR1 SGHTA, CDR2 FQGNSA. CDR3 length: 15 amino acids. This CDR3 is CASSPRQGAADEQYF. In nucleotides, the CDR3 is TGTGCCAGCAGCCCGCGACAGGGGGCGGCCGACGAGCAGTACTTC. The entire variable domain, with the rest obtained from reference TRBV7-2 and TRBJ2-7, is as follows: GAGVSQSPSNKVTEKGKDVELRCDPISGHTALYWYRQSLGQGLEFLIYFQGNSAPDKSGLPSDRFSAERTGGSVSTLTIQRTQQEDSAVYLCASSPRQGAADEQYFGPGTRLTVT.

The rearrangement joins TRBV11-2 to TRBJ2-1; D perhaps matches TRBD2 (5 bases). Germline V lookup: CDR1 SGHAT, CDR2 FQNNGV. CDR3 size: 16 residues. V was trimmed by 0 bases and J by 7 bases, leaving 16 bases between them. CDR3 DNA sequence: TGTGCCAGCAGCTTAGATTCTTCGGGGTCGAGGAATGAGCAGTTCTTC. Translating it yields CASSLDSSGSRNEQFF.

This sequence joins TRBV19 and TRBJ1-2; tentatively, D is TRBD1 (6 bases). The CDR3 consists of 15 residues. Germline V gene lookup returns CDR1 LNHDA and CDR2 SQIVND (reference sequence). V lost 3 bases to trimming and J lost 2 bases, with 13 bases between them. In nucleotides, the CDR3 is TGTGCCAGTAGTATGGACAGAACAAGCAACTATGGCTACACCTTC. As protein: CASSMDRTSNYGYTF.

The gene calls are TRBV29-1 and TRBJ1-1; 8 bases map to TRBD1. Germline trimming cut 6 bases from V and 1 base from J; bases unmatched to any gene: 10. CDR3 length: 15 residues. Germline V lookup: CDR1 SQVTM, CDR2 ANQGSEA. The CDR3 region has the DNA TGCAGCGTCGATAATAAGGACAGGGCGAACACTGAAGCTTTCTTT. Amino acid sequence: CSVDNKDRANTEAFF.

The gene calls are TRBV18 and TRBJ2-5; D ambiguous. The DNA end is a closer match to TRBJ2-7, so the J assignment may be wrong. CDR1 KGHSH and CDR2 LQKENI come from the germline V gene. The CDR3 is 12 amino acids. Written as DNA, the CDR3 is TGTGCCAGCTCCCCTAGCTCCTACGAGCAGTACTTC. Translating gives CASSPSSYEQYF.

The rearrangement links TRBV9 to TRBJ2-5; 7 nucleotides match TRBD2. Germline lookup yields CDR1 SGDLS and CDR2 YYNGEE. The ends lost 0 bases at V and 5 bases at J; junction bases unmatched: 7. CDR3 length: 15 amino acids. The CDR3 DNA is TGTGCCAGCAGCGTAGCGGGGGGTTTTGGGGAGACCCAGTACTTC. Protein sequence: CASSVAGGFGETQYF.

The V call is TRBV6-6, the J call TRBJ2-7; 9 bases line up with TRBD1. V was clipped by 5 bases and J by 3 bases; unmatched bases: 2. The CDR3 totals 13 residues. Per germline, CDR1 MNHNY and CDR2 SVGAGI (reference sequence). Here the CDR3 DNA reads TGTGCCAGCAGTCGGGACAGGGTCTACGAGCAGTACTTC. This translates into CASSRDRVYEQYF.

This chain joins TRBV7-3 and TRBJ2-2, with a weak D call TRBD2 (7 bases). This CDR3 has 16 residues. Germline CDR1 and CDR2: SGHTA and FQGTGA. Trimming left V 5 bases short and J 3 bases short, with 16 bases between. The CDR3 nucleotides are TGTGCCAGCAGCCCCCTAGGGGGACTATACACCGGGGAGCTGTTTTTT. Amino acids: CASSPLGGLYTGELFF.

V and J are TRBV28 and TRBJ1-2; possibly TRBD1 for D (5 bases). The CDR3 consists of 14 residues. V lost 3 bases, J lost 3 bases, and 11 bases lay in between. The V gene's germline CDR1 is MDHEN and CDR2 SYDVKM. DNA of the CDR3: TGTGCCAGCAGTTTGGTAGGACACGACTATGGCTACACCTTC. Its translation is CASSLVGHDYGYTF.

V and J are TRBV18 and TRBJ2-1; weak D call: TRBD1 (5 bases). The CDR3 is 14 amino acids. CDR1 is KGHSH and CDR2 is LQKENI in the germline V gene. V was shortened by 2 bases and J by 9 bases, with 14 bases between the two germline ends. DNA of the CDR3: TGTGCCAGCTCACCATATCAAGGGGTCAGTGAGCAGTTCTTC. It translates to CASSPYQGVSEQFF.